The next 8 T cell receptor beta chains were all read from a single sample in a study of blood T cells in healthy people across ages. The authors ran a second PCR of roughly 6 to 12 cycles using a sample-barcoded 5' primer and a J-beta primer mix. TCRdb independently ran MiXCR on the 5' RACE reads; one entry per CDR3 protein. The sample has nearly 800,000 distinct CDR3 sequences; more than 55% are singletons. Sequenced input: blood. Receptors originate from a man aged 35-49 years in good health.

In its sample, this clonotype was seen a few times. The J gene is TRBJ2-5, the V gene TRBV29-1; TRBD2 might be the D (6 bases). Trimming stripped 3 bases from V and 3 bases from J, with 11 bases between. The CDR3 is 13 residues long. Germline CDR1 and CDR2: SQVTM and ANQGSEA. The CDR3 region is CSVDVRGKETQYF. The CDR3 DNA follows: TGCAGCGTTGATGTGCGGGGAAAAGAGACCCAGTACTTC.

The gene calls are TRBV5-1 and TRBJ2-2; the match to TRBD2 covers 8 bases. Germline assignment: CDR1 SGHRS and CDR2 YFSETQ. V shed 0 bases, J shed 3 bases, and the junction held 4 bases outside the gene matches. The length of the CDR3 is 16 residues. CDR3 in DNA: TGCGCCAGCAGCTTGGCGGGGGGGCCTGACACCGGGGAGCTGTTTTTT. It codes for CASSLAGGPDTGELFF.

V and J are TRBV3-1 and TRBJ2-5, with 7 positions matching TRBD2. Germline CDR1 reads LGHDT; CDR2 reads YNNKEL (reference sequence). The CDR3 has 16 residues. V was clipped by 3 bases and J by 1 base; unmatched bases: 8. CDR3 nucleotides: TGTGCCAGCAGCCAGGTGGGGGGGGGAATCCAAGAGACCCAGTACTTC. Amino acid sequence: CASSQVGGGIQETQYF.

The chain is built from TRBV10-2 and TRBJ2-7; 13 bases align to TRBD2. V gave up 7 bases and J gave up 3 bases; unmatched junction bases: 9. Germline-derived CDR1 and CDR2 are WSHSY and SAAADI. The CDR3 runs to 16 residues. In nucleotides, the CDR3 is TGCGCCAGCACTACGCCCGGGACTAGCGGGAACTACGAGCAGTACTTC. This encodes CASTTPGTSGNYEQYF.

For the CDR3, the DNA is TGTGCCGGACTGACAGGGGGCTATAACACCGGGGAGCTGTTTTTT. Translating it yields CAGLTGGYNTGELFF. The V and J genes are TRBV12-3 or TRBV12-4 and TRBJ2-2; 10 bases line up with TRBD1. The CDR3 length is 15 residues. V lost 11 bases, J lost 2 bases, and 8 bases stayed unmatched.

This chain connects TRBV6-6 to TRBJ2-7, with 8 bases aligning to TRBD1. Germline V CDR1 and CDR2: MNHNY, SVGAGI (reference sequence). Losses at the gene ends were 6 bases for V and 6 bases for J; bases not matched to a gene: 10. The CDR3 is made up of 14 amino acids. DNA of the CDR3: TGTGCCAGCAGCCCAAGTCAGGGGGCGGGCGAGCAGTACTTC. Protein: CASSPSQGAGEQYF.

DNA for the CDR3: TGCGCCAGCAGCTTGGAAACAGGGCTTTACGAGCAGTACTTC. Encoded protein: CASSLETGLYEQYF. The chain couples TRBV5-1 to TRBJ2-7, with a tentative D call TRBD1 (6 bases). Between the trimmed V and J ends, which lost 0 bases and 4 bases, there was a span of 11 bases. Germline CDR1 and CDR2: SGHRS and YFSETQ. The length of the CDR3 is 14 residues.

In nucleotides, the CDR3 is TGTGCCACCAGCAGAGGCGAACGGGCCGGGGAGGAGACCCAGTACTTC. Protein: CATSRGERAGEETQYF. This chain uses TRBV15 with TRBJ2-5; possible D gene TRBD2, 5 bases. The germline gives CDR1 LNHNV, CDR2 YYDKDF (reference sequence). Trimming removed 1 base from V and 5 bases from J, with 17 bases in between. The CDR3 covers 16 residues.